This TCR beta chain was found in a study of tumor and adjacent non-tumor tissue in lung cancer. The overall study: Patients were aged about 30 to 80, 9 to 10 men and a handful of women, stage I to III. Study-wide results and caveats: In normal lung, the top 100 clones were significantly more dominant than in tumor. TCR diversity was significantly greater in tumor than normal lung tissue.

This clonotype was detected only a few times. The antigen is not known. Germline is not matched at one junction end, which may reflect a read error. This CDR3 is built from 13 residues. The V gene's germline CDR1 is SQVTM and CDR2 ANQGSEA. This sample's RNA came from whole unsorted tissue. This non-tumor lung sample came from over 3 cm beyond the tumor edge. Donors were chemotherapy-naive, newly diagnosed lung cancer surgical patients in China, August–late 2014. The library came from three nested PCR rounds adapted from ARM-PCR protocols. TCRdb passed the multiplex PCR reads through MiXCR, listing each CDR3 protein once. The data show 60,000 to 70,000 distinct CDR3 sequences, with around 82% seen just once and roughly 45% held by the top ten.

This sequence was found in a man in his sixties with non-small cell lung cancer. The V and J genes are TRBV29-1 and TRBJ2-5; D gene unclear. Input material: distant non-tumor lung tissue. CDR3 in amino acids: CSVEAGVQETQHF. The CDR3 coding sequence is TGCAGCGTTGAAGCAGGTGTACAAGAGACCCAGCACTTT.